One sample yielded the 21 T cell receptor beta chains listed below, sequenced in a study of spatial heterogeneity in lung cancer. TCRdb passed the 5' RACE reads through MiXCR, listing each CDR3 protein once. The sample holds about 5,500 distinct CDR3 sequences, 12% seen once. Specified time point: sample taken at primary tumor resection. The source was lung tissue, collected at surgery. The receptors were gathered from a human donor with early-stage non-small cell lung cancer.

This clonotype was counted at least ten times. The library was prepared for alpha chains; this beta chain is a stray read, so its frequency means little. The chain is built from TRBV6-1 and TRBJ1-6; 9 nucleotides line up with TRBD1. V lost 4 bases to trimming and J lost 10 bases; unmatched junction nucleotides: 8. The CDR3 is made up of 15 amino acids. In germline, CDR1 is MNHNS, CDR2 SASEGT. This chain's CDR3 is CASSGEQGAFSPLHF. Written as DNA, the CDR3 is TGTGCCAGCAGTGGCGAACAGGGGGCCTTCTCACCCCTCCACTTT.

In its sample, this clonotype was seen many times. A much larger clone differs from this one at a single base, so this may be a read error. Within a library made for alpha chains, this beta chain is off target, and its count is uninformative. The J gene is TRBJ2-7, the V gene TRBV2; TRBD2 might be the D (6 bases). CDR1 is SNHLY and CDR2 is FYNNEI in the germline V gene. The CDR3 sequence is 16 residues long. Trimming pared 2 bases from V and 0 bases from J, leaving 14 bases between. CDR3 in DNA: TGTGCCAGCAGTGAATTGCGGGACTGGAGCTCCTACGAGCAGTACTTC. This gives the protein CASSELRDWSSYEQYF.

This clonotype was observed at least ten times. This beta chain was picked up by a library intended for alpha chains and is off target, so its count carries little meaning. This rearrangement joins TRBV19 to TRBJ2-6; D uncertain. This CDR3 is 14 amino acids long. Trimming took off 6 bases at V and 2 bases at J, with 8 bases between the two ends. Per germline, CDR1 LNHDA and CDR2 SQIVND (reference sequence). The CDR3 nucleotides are TGTGCCAGTAGCCCGGGCCCTGGGGCCAACGTCCTGACTTTC. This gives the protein CASSPGPGANVLTF. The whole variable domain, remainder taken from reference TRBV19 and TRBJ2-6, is DGGITQSPKYLFRKEGQNVTLSCEQNLNHDAMYWYRQDPGQGLRLIYYSQIVNDFQKGDIAEGYSVSREKKESFPLTVTSAQKNPTAFYLCASSPGPGANVLTFGAGSRLTVL.

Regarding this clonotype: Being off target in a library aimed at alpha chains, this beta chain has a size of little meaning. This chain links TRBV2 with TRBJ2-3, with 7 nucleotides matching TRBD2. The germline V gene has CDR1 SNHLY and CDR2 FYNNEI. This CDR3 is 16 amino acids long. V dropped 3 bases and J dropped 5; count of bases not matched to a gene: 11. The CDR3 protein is CASSEARSGVGDTQYF. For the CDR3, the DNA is TGTGCCAGCAGTGAGGCACGGAGCGGGGTCGGAGATACGCAGTATTTT. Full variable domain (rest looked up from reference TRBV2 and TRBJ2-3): EPEVTQTPSHQVTQMGQEVILRCVPISNHLYFYWYRQILGQKVEFLVSFYNNEISEKSEIFDDQFSVERPDGSNFTLKIRSTKLEDSAMYFCASSEARSGVGDTQYFGPGTRLTVL.

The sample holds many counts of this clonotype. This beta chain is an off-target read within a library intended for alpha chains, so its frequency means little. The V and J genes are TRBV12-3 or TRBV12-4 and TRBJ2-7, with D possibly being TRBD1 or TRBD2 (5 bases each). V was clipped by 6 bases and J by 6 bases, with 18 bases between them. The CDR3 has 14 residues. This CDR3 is CASSGSTARGEQYF. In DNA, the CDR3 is TGTGCCAGCAGCGGATCGACAGCCCGGGGCGAGCAGTACTTC.

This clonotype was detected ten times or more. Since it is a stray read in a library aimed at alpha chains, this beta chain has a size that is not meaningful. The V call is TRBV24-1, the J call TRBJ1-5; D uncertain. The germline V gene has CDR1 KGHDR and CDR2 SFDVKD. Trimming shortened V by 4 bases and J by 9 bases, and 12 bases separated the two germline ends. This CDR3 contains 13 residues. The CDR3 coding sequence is TGTGCCACCAGTGACCTGGGAGGTGGGCCCCAGCATTTT. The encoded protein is CATSDLGGGPQHF.

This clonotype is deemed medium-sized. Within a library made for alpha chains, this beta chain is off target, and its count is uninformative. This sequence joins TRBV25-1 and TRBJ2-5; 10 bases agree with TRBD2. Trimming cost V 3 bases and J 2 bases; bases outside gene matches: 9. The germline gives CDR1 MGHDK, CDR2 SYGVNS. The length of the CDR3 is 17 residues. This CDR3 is CASSDPESGRAQETQYF. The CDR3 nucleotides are TGTGCCAGCAGTGACCCGGAGAGCGGGAGGGCGCAAGAGACCCAGTACTTC.

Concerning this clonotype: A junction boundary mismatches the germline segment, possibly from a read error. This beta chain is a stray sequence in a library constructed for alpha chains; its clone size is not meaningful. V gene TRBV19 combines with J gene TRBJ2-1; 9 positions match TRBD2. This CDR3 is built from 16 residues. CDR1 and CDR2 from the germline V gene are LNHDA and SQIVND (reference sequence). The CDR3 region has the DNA TGTGCCAGTAGTATGGGTCTAGCGGGGTCCTACAATGAGCAGTCCTTC. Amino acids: CASSMGLAGSYNEQSF.

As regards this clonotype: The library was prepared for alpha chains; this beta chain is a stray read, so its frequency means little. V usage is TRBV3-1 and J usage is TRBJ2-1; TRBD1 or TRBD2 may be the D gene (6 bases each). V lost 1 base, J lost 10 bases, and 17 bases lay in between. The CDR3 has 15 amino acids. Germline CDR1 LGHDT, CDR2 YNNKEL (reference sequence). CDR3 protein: CASSQAPGAPVEQFF. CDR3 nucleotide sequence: TGTGCCAGCAGCCAAGCCCCGGGGGCGCCCGTGGAGCAGTTCTTC.

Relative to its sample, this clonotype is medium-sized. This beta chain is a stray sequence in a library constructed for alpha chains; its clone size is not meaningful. The chain's CDR3 is CASSQDGTSGSMDEQFF. CDR3 sequence (DNA): TGTGCCAGCAGCCAAGACGGGACTAGCGGGAGCATGGATGAGCAGTTCTTC. The chain carries TRBV3-1 and TRBJ2-1, with 14 bases aligning to TRBD2. Germline loops: CDR1 LGHDT, CDR2 YNNKEL (reference sequence). The length of the CDR3 is 17 residues. The V segment lost 0 bases and the J segment 8 bases; nucleotides outside the gene matches: 6.

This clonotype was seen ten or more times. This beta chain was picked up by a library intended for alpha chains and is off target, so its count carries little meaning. DNA of the CDR3: TGTGCCAGCAGTGAGAGGAGACAGGGGTACAATGAGCAGTTCTTC. This gives the protein CASSERRQGYNEQFF. This rearrangement joins TRBV2 to TRBJ2-1; TRBD1 matches 8 bases. CDR1 and CDR2 (germline): SNHLY, FYNNEI. V trimming: 3 bases; J trimming: 4 bases; junction bases outside the gene matches: 5. This CDR3 is built from 15 residues. Full variable domain (rest looked up from reference TRBV2 and TRBJ2-1): EPEVTQTPSHQVTQMGQEVILRCVPISNHLYFYWYRQILGQKVEFLVSFYNNEISEKSEIFDDQFSVERPDGSNFTLKIRSTKLEDSAMYFCASSERRQGYNEQFFGPGTRLTVL.

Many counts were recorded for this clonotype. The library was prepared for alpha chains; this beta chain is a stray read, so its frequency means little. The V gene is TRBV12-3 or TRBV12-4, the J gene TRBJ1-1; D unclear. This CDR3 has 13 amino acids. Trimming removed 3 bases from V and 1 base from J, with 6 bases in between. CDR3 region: CASSFNGNTEAFF. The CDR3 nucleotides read TGTGCCAGCAGTTTTAACGGGAACACTGAAGCTTTCTTT.

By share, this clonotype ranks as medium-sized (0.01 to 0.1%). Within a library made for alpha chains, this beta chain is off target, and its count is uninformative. The DNA for the CDR3 is TGTGCCAGCAGCCAAGGGAAGGGACGAACCCCTAGCACAGATACGCAGTATTTT. Translation gives CASSQGKGRTPSTDTQYF. The chain employs TRBV14 and TRBJ2-3; either TRBD1 or TRBD2 may fit D (5 bases each). The CDR3 runs to 18 residues. V lost 1 base and J 0 bases, leaving 17 bases between the germline ends. The germline V gene has CDR1 SGHDN and CDR2 FVKESK.

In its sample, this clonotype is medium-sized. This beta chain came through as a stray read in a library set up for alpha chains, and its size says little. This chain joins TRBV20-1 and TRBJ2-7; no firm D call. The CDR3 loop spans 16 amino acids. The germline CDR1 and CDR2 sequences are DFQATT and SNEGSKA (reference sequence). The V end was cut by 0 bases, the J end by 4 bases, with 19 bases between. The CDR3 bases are TGCAGTGCTAGAGATCTTGACGGAGCTGACGGGTACGAGCAGTACTTC. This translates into CSARDLDGADGYEQYF.

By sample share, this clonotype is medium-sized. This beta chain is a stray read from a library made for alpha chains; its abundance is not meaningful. The CDR3 reads CAWNGDMGDEKLFF. CDR3 bases: TGTGCCTGGAACGGCGACATGGGCGATGAAAAACTGTTTTTT. The chain links TRBV30 to TRBJ1-4; D uncertain. The CDR3 has 14 amino acids. Per germline, CDR1 GTSNPN and CDR2 SVGIG (reference sequence). Trimming left V 4 bases short and J 6 bases short, with 15 bases between.

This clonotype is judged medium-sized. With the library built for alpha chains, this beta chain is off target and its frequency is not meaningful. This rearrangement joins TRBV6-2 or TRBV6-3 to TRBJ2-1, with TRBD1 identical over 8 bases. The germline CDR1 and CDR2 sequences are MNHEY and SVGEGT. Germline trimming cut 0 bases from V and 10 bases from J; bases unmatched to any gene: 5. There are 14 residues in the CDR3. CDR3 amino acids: CASSYSQGAREQFF. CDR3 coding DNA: TGTGCCAGCAGTTACTCGCAGGGGGCGAGGGAGCAGTTCTTC.

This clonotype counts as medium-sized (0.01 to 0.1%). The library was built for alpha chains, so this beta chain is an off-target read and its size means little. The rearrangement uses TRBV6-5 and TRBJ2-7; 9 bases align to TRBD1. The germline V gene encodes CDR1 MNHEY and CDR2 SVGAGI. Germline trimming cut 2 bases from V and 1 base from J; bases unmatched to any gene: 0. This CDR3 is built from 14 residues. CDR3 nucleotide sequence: TGTGCCAGCAGTTACGGACAGGGGTCCTACGAGCAGTACTTC. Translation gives CASSYGQGSYEQYF.

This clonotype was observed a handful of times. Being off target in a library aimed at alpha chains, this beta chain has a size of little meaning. CDR3 sequence: CASRNSGGSGEQFF. The CDR3 region has the DNA TGTGCCAGCAGAAATAGCGGGGGATCGGGTGAGCAGTTCTTC. This chain uses TRBV7-2 with TRBJ2-1; 9 bases map to TRBD2. There are 14 residues in the CDR3. With V trimmed by 6 bases and J by 9 bases, 9 bases remained unmatched. Germline CDR1 and CDR2: SGHTA and FQGNSA.

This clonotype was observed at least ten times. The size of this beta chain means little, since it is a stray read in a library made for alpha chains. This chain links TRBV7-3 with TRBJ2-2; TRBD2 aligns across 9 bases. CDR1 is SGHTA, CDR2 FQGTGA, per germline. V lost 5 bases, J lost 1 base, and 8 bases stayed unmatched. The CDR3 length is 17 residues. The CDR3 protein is CASSTSPTSGNTGELFF. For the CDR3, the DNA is TGTGCCAGCAGCACCTCCCCGACTAGCGGGAACACCGGGGAGCTGTTTTTT.

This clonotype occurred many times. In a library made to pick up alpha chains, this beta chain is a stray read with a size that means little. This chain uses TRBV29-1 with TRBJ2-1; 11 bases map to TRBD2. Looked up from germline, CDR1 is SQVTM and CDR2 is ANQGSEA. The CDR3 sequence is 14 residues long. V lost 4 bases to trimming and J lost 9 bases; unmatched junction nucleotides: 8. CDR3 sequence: CSVVLGTSGGEQFF. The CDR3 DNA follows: TGCAGCGTTGTTTTAGGGACTAGCGGCGGTGAGCAGTTCTTC.

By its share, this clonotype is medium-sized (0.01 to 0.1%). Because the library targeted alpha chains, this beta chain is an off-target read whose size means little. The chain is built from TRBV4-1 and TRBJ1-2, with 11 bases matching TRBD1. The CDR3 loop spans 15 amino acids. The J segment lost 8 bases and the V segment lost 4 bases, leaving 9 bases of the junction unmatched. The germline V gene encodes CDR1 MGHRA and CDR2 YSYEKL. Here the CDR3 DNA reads TGCGCCAGCAGCCCCCCCCGGACAGGGGGCAACGGCTACACCTTC. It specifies CASSPPRTGGNGYTF.